This T cell receptor beta chain was profiled in a study of T cells in Graves' hyperthyroidism and ophthalmopathy. Study-wide results and limits: Ophthalmopathy was model-predicted a median around seven months pre-onset. A model of 13 V-J features distinguished ophthalmopathy from stable hyperthyroidism.

V was cut by 2 bases and J by 2 bases, with 10 bases left in between. The CDR3 totals 15 residues. Germline V gene sequence: CDR1 SGHAT, CDR2 FQNNGV. Disease duration was under 3 months in the ophthalmopathy patients, who also had a Clinical Activity Score of at least 3 and a NOSPECS grade of at least 4. Using RNA transcripts as the source, TCR beta CDR3 regions were amplified. First-round RT-PCR with HTBI primers amplified the TCR CDR3 region. TCRdb re-called the multiplex PCR reads with MiXCR, one entry per CDR3 protein. The repertoire includes 550,000 to 600,000 distinct CDR3 sequences, 13% to 15% of them detected once, and less than 9% sits in the top ten. The sample holds many counts of this clonotype. What it binds is unknown.

The source of this sequence is a woman between 18 and 29 years old with Graves' ophthalmopathy. The sequenced material came from blood. The rearrangement uses TRBV11-2 and TRBJ1-3; no clear D gene. CDR3 DNA: TGTGCCAGCAGCTTATATCGGTCAGCTGGAAACACCATATATTTT. As protein: CASSLYRSAGNTIYF.